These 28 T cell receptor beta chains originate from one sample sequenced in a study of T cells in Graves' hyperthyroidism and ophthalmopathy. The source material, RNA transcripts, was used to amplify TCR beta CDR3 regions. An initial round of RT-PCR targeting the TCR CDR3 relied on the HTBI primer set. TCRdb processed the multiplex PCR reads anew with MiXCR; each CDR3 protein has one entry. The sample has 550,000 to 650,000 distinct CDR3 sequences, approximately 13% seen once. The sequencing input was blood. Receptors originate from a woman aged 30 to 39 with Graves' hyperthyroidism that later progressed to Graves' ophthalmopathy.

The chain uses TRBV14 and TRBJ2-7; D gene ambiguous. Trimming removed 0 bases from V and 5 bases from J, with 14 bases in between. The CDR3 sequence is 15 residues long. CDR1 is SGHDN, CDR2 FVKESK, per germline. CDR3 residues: CASSQDEGFYDEQYF. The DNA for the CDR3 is TGTGCCAGCAGCCAAGACGAAGGTTTTTACGACGAGCAGTACTTC.

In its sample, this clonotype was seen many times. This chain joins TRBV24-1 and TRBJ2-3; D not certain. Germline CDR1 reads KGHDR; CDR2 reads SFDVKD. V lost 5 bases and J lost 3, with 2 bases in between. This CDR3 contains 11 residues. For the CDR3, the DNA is TGTGCCACCAGTGGAACAGATACGCAGTATTTT. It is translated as CATSGTDTQYF.

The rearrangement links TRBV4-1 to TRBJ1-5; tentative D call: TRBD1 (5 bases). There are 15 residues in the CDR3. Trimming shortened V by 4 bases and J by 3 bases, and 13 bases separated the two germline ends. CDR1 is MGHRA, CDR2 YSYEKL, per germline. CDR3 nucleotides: TGCGCCAGCAGCCGAACGGGACTTGACAATCAGCCCCAGCATTTT. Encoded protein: CASSRTGLDNQPQHF.

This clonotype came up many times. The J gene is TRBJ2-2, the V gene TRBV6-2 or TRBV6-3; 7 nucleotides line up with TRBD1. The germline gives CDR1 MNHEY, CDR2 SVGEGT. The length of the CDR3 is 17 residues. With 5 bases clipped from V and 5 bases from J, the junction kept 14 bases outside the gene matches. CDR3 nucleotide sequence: TGTGCCAGCAGTCCTAATAGGGGGCAGGGAAGTACCGGGGAGCTGTTTTTT. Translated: CASSPNRGQGSTGELFF.

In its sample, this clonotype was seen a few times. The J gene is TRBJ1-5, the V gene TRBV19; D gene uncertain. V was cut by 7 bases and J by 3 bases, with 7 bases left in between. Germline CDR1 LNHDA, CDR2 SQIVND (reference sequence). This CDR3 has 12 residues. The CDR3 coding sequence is TGTGCCAGTACGGCAGTCAATCAGCCCCAGCATTTT. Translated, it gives CASTAVNQPQHF.

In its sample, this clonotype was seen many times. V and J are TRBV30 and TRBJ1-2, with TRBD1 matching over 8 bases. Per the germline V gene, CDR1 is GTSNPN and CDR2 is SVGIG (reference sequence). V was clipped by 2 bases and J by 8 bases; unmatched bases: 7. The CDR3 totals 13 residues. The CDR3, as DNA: TGTGCCTGGAGTATGCAGGGGGCGCACGGCTACACCTTC. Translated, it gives CAWSMQGAHGYTF.

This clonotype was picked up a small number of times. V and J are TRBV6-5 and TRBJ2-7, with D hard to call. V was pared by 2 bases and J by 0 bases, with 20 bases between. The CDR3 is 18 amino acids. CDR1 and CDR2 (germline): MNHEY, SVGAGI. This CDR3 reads CASSYDRRGAPSSYEQYF. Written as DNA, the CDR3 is TGTGCCAGCAGTTACGACCGTCGAGGCGCCCCAAGCTCCTACGAGCAGTACTTC.

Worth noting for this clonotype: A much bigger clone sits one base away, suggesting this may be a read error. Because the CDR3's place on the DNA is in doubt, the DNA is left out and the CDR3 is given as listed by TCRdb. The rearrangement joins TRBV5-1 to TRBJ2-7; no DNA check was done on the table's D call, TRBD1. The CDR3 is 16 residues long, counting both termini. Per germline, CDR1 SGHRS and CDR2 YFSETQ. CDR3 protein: CASSNGVGQGTYEHYF.

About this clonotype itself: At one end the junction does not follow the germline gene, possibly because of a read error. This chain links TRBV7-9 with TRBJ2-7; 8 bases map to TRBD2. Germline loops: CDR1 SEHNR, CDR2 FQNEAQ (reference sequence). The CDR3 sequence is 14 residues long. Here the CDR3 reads CASSLLAGGGEQHF. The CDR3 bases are TGTGCCAGCAGCTTACTTGCGGGAGGTGGCGAGCAGCACTTC.

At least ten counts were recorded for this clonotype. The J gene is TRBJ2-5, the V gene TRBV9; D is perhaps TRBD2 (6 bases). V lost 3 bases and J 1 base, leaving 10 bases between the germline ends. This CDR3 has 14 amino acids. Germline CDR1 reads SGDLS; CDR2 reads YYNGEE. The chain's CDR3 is CASSARDFQETQYF. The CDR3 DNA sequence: TGTGCCAGCAGCGCCCGGGACTTCCAAGAGACCCAGTACTTC.

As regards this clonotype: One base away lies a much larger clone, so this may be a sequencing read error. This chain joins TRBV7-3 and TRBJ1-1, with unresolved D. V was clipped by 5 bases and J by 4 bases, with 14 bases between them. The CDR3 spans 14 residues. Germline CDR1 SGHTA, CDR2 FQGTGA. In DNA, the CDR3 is TGTGCCAGCAGCACACTGCTTCCGGGCACTGAAGCTTTCTTT. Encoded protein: CASSTLLPGTEAFF.

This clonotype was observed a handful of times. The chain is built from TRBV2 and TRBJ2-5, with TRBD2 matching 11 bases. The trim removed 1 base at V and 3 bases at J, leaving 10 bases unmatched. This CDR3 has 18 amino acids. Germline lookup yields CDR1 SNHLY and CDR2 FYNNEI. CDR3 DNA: TGTGCCAGCAGTGAAGGACTAGCGGGGTCCCCCCTGGAAGAGACCCAGTACTTC. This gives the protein CASSEGLAGSPLEETQYF.

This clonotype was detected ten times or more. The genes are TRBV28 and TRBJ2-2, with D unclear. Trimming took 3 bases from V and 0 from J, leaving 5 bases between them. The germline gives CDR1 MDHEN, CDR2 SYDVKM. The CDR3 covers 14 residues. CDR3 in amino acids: CASSFRTNTGELFF. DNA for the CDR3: TGTGCCAGCAGTTTTCGGACGAACACCGGGGAGCTGTTTTTT.

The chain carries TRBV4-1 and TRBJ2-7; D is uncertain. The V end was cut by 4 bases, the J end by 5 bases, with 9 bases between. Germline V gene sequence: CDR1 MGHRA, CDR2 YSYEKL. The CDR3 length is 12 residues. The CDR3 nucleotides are TGCGCCAGCAGCCCCTCCGGAAACGAGCAGTACTTC. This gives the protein CASSPSGNEQYF.

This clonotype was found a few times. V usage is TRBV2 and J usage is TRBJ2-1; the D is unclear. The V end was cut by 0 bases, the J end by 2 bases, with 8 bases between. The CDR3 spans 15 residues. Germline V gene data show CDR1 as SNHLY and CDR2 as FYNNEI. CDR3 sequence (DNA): TGTGCCAGCAGTGAAGCGAAAACAGCCTACAATGAGCAGTTCTTC. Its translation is CASSEAKTAYNEQFF.

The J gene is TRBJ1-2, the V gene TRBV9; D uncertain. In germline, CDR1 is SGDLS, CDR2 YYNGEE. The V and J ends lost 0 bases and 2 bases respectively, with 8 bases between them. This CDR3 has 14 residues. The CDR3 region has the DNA TGTGCCAGCAGCGTAGGAGACCTAAACTATGGCTACACCTTC. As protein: CASSVGDLNYGYTF.

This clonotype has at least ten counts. The CDR3 protein is CAWSTGSNSPLHF. The CDR3 nucleotides are TGTGCCTGGAGTACAGGGAGCAATTCACCCCTCCACTTT. This chain links TRBV30 with TRBJ1-6; TRBD1 might be the D (6 bases). The CDR3 has 13 amino acids. V was pared by 2 bases and J by 7 bases, with 9 bases between. Looked up from germline, CDR1 is GTSNPN and CDR2 is SVGIG (reference sequence).

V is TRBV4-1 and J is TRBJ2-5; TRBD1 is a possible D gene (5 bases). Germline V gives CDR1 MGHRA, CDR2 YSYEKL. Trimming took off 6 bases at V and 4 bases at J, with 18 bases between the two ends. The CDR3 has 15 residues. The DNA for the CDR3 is TGCGCCAGCAGACCACTTAGGGAAAGGGGAGAGACCCAGTACTTC. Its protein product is CASRPLRERGETQYF.

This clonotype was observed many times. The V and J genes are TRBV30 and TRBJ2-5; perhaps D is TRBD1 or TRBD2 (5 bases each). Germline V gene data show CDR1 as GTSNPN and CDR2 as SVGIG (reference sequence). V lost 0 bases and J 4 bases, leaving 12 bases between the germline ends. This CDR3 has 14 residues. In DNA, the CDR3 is TGTGCCTGGAGTGTAGCGGTAGGGACAGAGACCCAGTACTTC. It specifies CAWSVAVGTETQYF.

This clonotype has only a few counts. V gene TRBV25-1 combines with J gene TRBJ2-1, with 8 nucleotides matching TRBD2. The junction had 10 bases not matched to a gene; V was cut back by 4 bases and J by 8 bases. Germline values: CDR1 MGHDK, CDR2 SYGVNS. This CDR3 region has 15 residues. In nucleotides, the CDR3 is TGTGCCAGCAGTGCCATACTAGCGGACGTGGATGAGCAGTTCTTC. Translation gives CASSAILADVDEQFF.

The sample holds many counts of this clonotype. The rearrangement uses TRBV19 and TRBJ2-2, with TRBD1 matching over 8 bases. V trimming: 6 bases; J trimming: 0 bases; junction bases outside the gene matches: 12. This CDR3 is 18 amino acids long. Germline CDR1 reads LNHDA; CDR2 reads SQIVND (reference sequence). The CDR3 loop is CASRGAPDRGPNTGELFF. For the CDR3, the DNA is TGTGCCAGTAGGGGTGCCCCAGACAGGGGACCGAACACCGGGGAGCTGTTTTTT.

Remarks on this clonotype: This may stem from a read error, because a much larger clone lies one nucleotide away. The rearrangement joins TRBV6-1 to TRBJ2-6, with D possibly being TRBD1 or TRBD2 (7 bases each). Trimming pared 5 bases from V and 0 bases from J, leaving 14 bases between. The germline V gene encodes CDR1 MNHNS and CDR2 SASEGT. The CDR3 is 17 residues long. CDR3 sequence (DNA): TGTGCCAGCAGTCGGGACAGCGGGACCTCTGGGGCCAACGTCCTGACTTTC. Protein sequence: CASSRDSGTSGANVLTF.

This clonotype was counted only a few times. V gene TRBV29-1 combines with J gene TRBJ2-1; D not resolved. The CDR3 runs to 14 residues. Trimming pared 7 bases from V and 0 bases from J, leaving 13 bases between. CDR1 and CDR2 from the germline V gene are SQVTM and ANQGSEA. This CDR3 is CSGWTESSYNEQFF. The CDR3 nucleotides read TGCAGCGGGTGGACGGAGAGCTCCTACAATGAGCAGTTCTTC.

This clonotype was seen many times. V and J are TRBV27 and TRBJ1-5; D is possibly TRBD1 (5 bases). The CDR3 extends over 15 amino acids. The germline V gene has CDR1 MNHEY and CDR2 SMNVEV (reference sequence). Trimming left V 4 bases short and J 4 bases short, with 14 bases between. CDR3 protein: CASSSRRGLNQPQHF. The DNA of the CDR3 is TGTGCCAGCAGTTCTAGAAGGGGCCTGAATCAGCCCCAGCATTTT.

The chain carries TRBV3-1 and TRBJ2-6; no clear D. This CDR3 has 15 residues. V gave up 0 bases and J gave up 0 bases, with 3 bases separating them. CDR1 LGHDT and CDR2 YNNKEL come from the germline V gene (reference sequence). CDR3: CASSQDISGANVLTF. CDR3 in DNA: TGTGCCAGCAGCCAAGACATCTCTGGGGCCAACGTCCTGACTTTC.

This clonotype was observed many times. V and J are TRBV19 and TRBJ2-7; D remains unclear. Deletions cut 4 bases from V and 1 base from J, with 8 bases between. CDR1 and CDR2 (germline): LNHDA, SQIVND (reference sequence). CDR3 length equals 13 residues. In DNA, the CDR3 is TGTGCCAGTAGTAGAATAGGATCCTACGAGCAGTACTTC. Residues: CASSRIGSYEQYF.

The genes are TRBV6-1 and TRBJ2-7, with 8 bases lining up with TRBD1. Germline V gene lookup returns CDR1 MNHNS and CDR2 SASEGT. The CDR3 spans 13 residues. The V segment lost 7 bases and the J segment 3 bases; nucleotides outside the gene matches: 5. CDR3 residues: CASNFGQGYEQYF. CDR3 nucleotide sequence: TGTGCCAGCAACTTCGGACAGGGCTACGAGCAGTACTTC.

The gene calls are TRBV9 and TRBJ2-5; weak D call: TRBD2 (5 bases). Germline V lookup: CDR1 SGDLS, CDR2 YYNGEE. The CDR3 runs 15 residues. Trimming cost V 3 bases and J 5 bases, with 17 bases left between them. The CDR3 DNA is TGTGCCAGCAGCGGAGAGGGATCATCCTGGGAGACCCAGTACTTC. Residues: CASSGEGSSWETQYF.